One sample yielded the 8 T cell receptor beta chains listed below, sequenced in a study of blood T cell repertoires in COVID-19. Generated by immunoSEQ multiplex PCR, the TCRdb table keeps only in-frame clones and is missing some. The sample yields 450,000 to 500,000 clones, around 90% seen once. Specimen: PBMCs or T cells enriched from blood (not recorded which). Source of these receptors: a woman aged 18 to 35 who had recovered from COVID-19.

The chain joins TRBV5-1 to TRBJ2-1; 11 nucleotides match TRBD2. V lost 3 bases, J lost 6 bases, and 2 bases stayed unmatched. The CDR3 has 14 residues. Germline V CDR1 and CDR2: SGHRS, YFSETQ. The CDR3 DNA is TGCGCCAGCAGCTGGGGGACTAGCGGCAATGAGCAGTTCTTC. This gives the protein CASSWGTSGNEQFF. The full variable domain, rest sourced from reference TRBV5-1 and TRBJ2-1, is KAGVTQTPRYLIKTRGQQVTLSCSPISGHRSVSWYQQTPGQGLQFLFEYFSETQRNKGNFPGRFSGRQFSNSRSEMNVSTLELGDSALYLCASSWGTSGNEQFFGPGTRLTVL.

V gene TRBV6-5 combines with J gene TRBJ2-2; a weak D match, TRBD2 (5 bases). This CDR3 comprises 14 residues. V lost 5 bases to trimming and J lost 4 bases, with 11 bases between them. CDR1 and CDR2 from the germline V gene are MNHEY and SVGAGI. CDR3 bases: TGTGCCAGCAGTCGGGGAAGGAGCACCGGGGAGCTGTTTTTT. It is translated as CASSRGRSTGELFF.

The rearrangement uses TRBV29-1 and TRBJ2-5, with D uncertain. The CDR3 totals 10 residues. V gave up 6 bases and J gave up 5 bases, with 7 bases separating them. Per the germline V gene, CDR1 is SQVTM and CDR2 is ANQGSEA. CDR3 nucleotide sequence: TGCAGCGTGATAGAGGAGACCCAGTACTTC. Translating it yields CSVIEETQYF.

The J gene is TRBJ2-3, the V gene TRBV6-6; 12 bases map to TRBD2. The CDR3 length is 16 residues. Germline CDR1 MNHNY, CDR2 SVGAGI (reference sequence). V shed 3 bases and J 5 bases; nucleotides not matched to a gene: 6. CDR3 DNA: TGTGCCAGCAGTTATTCTAGCGGGGGGGCGAAAGATACGCAGTATTTT. Its translation is CASSYSSGGAKDTQYF.

The chain carries TRBV30 and TRBJ1-1, with 7 bases that match TRBD1. J gave up 4 bases and V 3 bases, and 2 bases lay outside the gene matches. Germline assignment: CDR1 GTSNPN and CDR2 SVGIG (reference sequence). The CDR3 totals 12 residues. The CDR3 loop reads CAWRSGGTEAFF. CDR3 DNA: TGTGCCTGGAGATCAGGGGGCACTGAAGCTTTCTTT.

The rearrangement joins TRBV28 to TRBJ1-1; a weak D match, TRBD1 (5 bases). CDR1 MDHEN and CDR2 SYDVKM come from the germline V gene. V was shortened by 3 bases and J by 3 bases, with 14 bases between the two germline ends. There are 15 residues in the CDR3. The CDR3 DNA reads TGTGCCAGCAGTTTGACCTCAGGGTGGGACACTGAAGCTTTCTTT. Protein: CASSLTSGWDTEAFF.

This clone appeared a single time. The chain recombines TRBV5-5 with TRBJ2-7; 11 bases map to TRBD2. Germline V gene data show CDR1 as SGHKS and CDR2 as YYEKEE (reference sequence). There are 17 residues in the CDR3. V was clipped by 0 bases and J by 0 bases; unmatched bases: 5. Here the CDR3 DNA reads TGTGCCAGCAGCTTGGTCGCTAGCGGGGGGCACTCCTACGAGCAGTACTTC. This translates into CASSLVASGGHSYEQYF. The full variable domain, in which reference TRBV5-5 and TRBJ2-7 provide the parts outside the CDR3, is DAGVTQSPTHLIKTRGQQVTLRCSPISGHKSVSWYQQVLGQGPQFIFQYYEKEERGRGNFPDRFSARQFPNYSSELNVNALLLGDSALYLCASSLVASGGHSYEQYFGPGTRLTVT.

The chain uses TRBV18 and TRBJ2-1, with D hard to call. V was clipped by 0 bases and J by 6 bases, with 12 bases between them. CDR1 is KGHSH, CDR2 LQKENI, per germline. The CDR3 covers 15 residues. The CDR3 sequence is CASSPPWQSANEQFF. The CDR3 region has the DNA TGTGCCAGCTCACCACCCTGGCAGTCCGCCAATGAGCAGTTCTTC.